The 26 T cell receptor beta chains listed next were all sequenced from one sample in a study of blood T cell repertoires in COVID-19. Clones were sequenced by immunoSEQ multiplex PCR, and TCRdb holds only the in-frame ones, with some missing. The table records hundreds of thousands of clones, about 89% of them present only once. Sequenced input: peripheral blood. The receptor set was obtained from a woman aged 30 to 39 with acute or convalescent COVID-19.

This chain joins TRBV9 and TRBJ2-1; the match to TRBD2 covers 12 bases. The germline V gene encodes CDR1 SGDLS and CDR2 YYNGEE. The CDR3 runs to 15 residues. After removal of 3 bases from V and 6 bases from J, the junction contained 4 bases not matched to a gene. The CDR3: CASSGTSGARNEQFF. CDR3 nucleotides: TGTGCCAGCAGCGGGACTAGCGGGGCCCGCAATGAGCAGTTCTTC. Together with reference TRBV9 and TRBJ2-1, the CDR3 gives the full variable domain: DSGVTQTPKHLITATGQRVTLRCSPRSGDLSVYWYQQSLDQGLQFLIQYYNGEERAKGNILERFSAQQFPDLHSELNLSSLELGDSALYFCASSGTSGARNEQFFGPGTRLTVL.

V is TRBV5-3 and J is TRBJ2-2; D unclear. TRBV5-3 is an open reading frame, and its role is uncertain. The V end lost 2 bases, the J end lost 1 base, and 9 bases lay between the germline ends. The CDR3 has 15 amino acids. The CDR3 DNA sequence: TGTGCCAGAAGCTTTGCAGAAAAGAACACCGGGGAGCTGTTTTTT. Its protein product is CARSFAEKNTGELFF.

The chain uses TRBV11-1 and TRBJ2-1, with 7 bases matching TRBD2. This CDR3 is 15 amino acids long. Germline values: CDR1 SGHAT, CDR2 FQDESV (reference sequence). V shed 1 base, J shed 2 bases, and the junction held 2 bases outside the gene matches. The CDR3 loop reads CASSLGRGAYNEQFF. The CDR3 region has the DNA TGTGCCAGCAGCTTAGGTCGGGGGGCCTACAATGAGCAGTTCTTC.

V and J are TRBV11-3 and TRBJ2-3; TRBD2 might be the D (6 bases). Germline CDR1 SGHNT, CDR2 YENEEA. The CDR3 runs 14 residues. The V and J ends lost 5 bases and 3 bases respectively, with 12 bases between them. The CDR3 loop is CASSPGGRTDTQYF. The CDR3 bases are TGTGCCAGCAGCCCTGGAGGGCGGACAGATACGCAGTATTTT.

The J gene is TRBJ2-7, the V gene TRBV2, with D maybe TRBD2 (6 bases). V shed 6 bases and J shed 9 bases, with 18 bases lying between them. The CDR3 runs 13 residues. From germline, CDR1 is SNHLY and CDR2 FYNNEI. The CDR3 DNA sequence: TGTGCCAGCAGATCAGGGACTCCCCTCGGGCAGTACTTC. Its translation: CASRSGTPLGQYF. Using reference TRBV2 and TRBJ2-7 for the parts outside the CDR3, the full variable domain is EPEVTQTPSHQVTQMGQEVILRCVPISNHLYFYWYRQILGQKVEFLVSFYNNEISEKSEIFDDQFSVERPDGSNFTLKIRSTKLEDSAMYFCASRSGTPLGQYFGPGTRLTVT.

This chain links TRBV9 with TRBJ2-2, with 8 nucleotides matching TRBD2. J lost 1 base, V lost 4 bases, and 3 bases had no gene match. Per the germline V gene, CDR1 is SGDLS and CDR2 is YYNGEE. This CDR3 spans 15 amino acids. CDR3 residues: CASSPTSGNTGELFF. CDR3 in DNA: TGTGCCAGCAGCCCAACTAGCGGGAACACCGGGGAGCTGTTTTTT.

The genes are TRBV4-1 and TRBJ2-7; 8 bases fit TRBD1. CDR3 length equals 16 residues. Germline CDR1 is MGHRA and CDR2 is YSYEKL. J was trimmed by 5 bases and V by 5 bases; bases with no gene match: 14. The CDR3 reads CASSRHEGGQGNEQYF. DNA of the CDR3: TGCGCCAGCAGCAGACACGAAGGAGGACAGGGAAACGAGCAGTACTTC.

This chain uses TRBV7-9 with TRBJ2-3, with D maybe TRBD2 (8 bases). The CDR3 has 15 amino acids. The V gene lost 5 bases and the J gene lost 2 bases, with 14 bases spanning the gap. Germline CDR1 reads SEHNR; CDR2 reads FQNEAQ (reference sequence). DNA of the CDR3: TGTGCCAGCAGCCCCGGGAGGGGGCACACAGATACGCAGTATTTT. Protein product: CASSPGRGHTDTQYF.

The chain has TRBV28 and TRBJ1-3, with TRBD1 as a possible D gene (5 bases). Germline V gene lookup returns CDR1 MDHEN and CDR2 SYDVKM. The germline V and J ends were trimmed by 2 bases and 6 bases, with 20 bases remaining between them. This CDR3 contains 17 residues. The CDR3 reads CASSLTTVGLSQNTIYF. CDR3 sequence (DNA): TGTGCCAGCAGTTTAACGACAGTGGGGTTGAGCCAAAACACCATATATTTT.

V is TRBV18 and J is TRBJ1-6, with a tentative D call TRBD1 (5 bases). The CDR3 contains 16 residues. Germline V gene sequence: CDR1 KGHSH, CDR2 LQKENI. V was shortened by 2 bases and J by 1 base, with 9 bases between the two germline ends. The CDR3 DNA follows: TGTGCCAGCTCACCATATCAGGGATCCTATAATTCACCCCTCCACTTT. The encoded protein is CASSPYQGSYNSPLHF.

There are a few counts of this clone. The chain combines TRBV6-6 with TRBJ2-7; 8 bases are a match to TRBD1. The ends lost 5 bases at V and 2 bases at J; junction bases unmatched: 11. The CDR3 extends over 16 amino acids. From germline, CDR1 is MNHNY and CDR2 SVGAGI (reference sequence). CDR3 nucleotides: TGTGCCAGCAGTCGAGGACTGGACAGGGCTACCTACGAGCAGTACTTC. Amino acid sequence: CASSRGLDRATYEQYF.

This clone came up a few times. V gene TRBV5-3 combines with J gene TRBJ1-1; 7 nucleotides agree with TRBD1. TRBV5-3 is an open reading frame, and its role is uncertain. The ends lost 4 bases at V and 6 bases at J; junction bases unmatched: 18. This CDR3 is 17 amino acids long. CDR3 sequence: CARSLSRDSHLSAEAFF. The DNA for the CDR3 is TGTGCCAGAAGCCTTAGCCGGGACAGCCACCTGTCGGCTGAAGCTTTCTTT.

This sequence joins TRBV12-5 and TRBJ1-6; no clear D. Trimming left V 5 bases short and J 7 bases short, with 12 bases between. The CDR3 sequence is 14 residues long. In germline, CDR1 is LGHNT, CDR2 FRNRAP. CDR3 loop: CASGLPGINSPLHF. Written as DNA, the CDR3 is TGTGCTAGTGGTCTCCCGGGAATAAATTCACCCCTCCACTTT.

The chain is built from TRBV5-1 and TRBJ2-7, with 10 nucleotides matching TRBD1. This CDR3 has 17 residues. Germline V CDR1 and CDR2: SGHRS, YFSETQ. The V gene end was trimmed by 3 bases and the J gene end by 3 bases; junction bases not matched to a gene: 12. The CDR3 loop is CASSSTPGTGALYEQYF. CDR3 DNA: TGCGCCAGCAGCTCGACGCCCGGGACAGGGGCCCTCTACGAGCAGTACTTC.

This clone was observed a single time. The V call is TRBV5-1, the J call TRBJ2-2, with a tentative D call TRBD1 (6 bases). This CDR3 spans 15 amino acids. V was cut by 4 bases and J by 8 bases, with 18 bases left in between. Germline CDR1 SGHRS, CDR2 YFSETQ. The CDR3 DNA is TGCGCCAGCAGCCCATTAGGCAGGGGCGAGGGGGAGCTGTTTTTT. Translation: CASSPLGRGEGELFF.

The chain combines TRBV24-1 with TRBJ2-1, with 8 positions matching TRBD1. J lost 6 bases, V lost 6 bases, and 6 bases had no gene match. CDR1 is KGHDR and CDR2 is SFDVKD in the germline V gene. The CDR3 covers 14 residues. This CDR3 reads CATSPGGAGNEQFF. CDR3 nucleotides: TGTGCCACCAGTCCAGGGGGCGCCGGCAATGAGCAGTTCTTC.

This chain uses TRBV6-5 with TRBJ1-6; D unclear. The CDR3 has 13 amino acids. The germline V and J ends were trimmed by 6 bases and 10 bases, with 13 bases remaining between them. Germline V gene lookup returns CDR1 MNHEY and CDR2 SVGAGI. The CDR3 DNA follows: TGTGCCAGCAGGGCGGGCCCTGAATCACCCCTCCACTTT. Its protein product is CASRAGPESPLHF.

The chain carries TRBV18 and TRBJ1-1, with a possible D match to TRBD1 (6 bases). Trimming removed 3 bases at V and 5 bases at J, with 13 bases between. Per germline, CDR1 KGHSH and CDR2 LQKENI. The CDR3 consists of 14 residues. Here the CDR3 reads CASSPFGTHTEAFF. The DNA of the CDR3 is TGTGCCAGCTCACCCTTCGGGACACATACTGAAGCTTTCTTT.

CDR3 protein: CASKTGGNTGELFF. CDR3 coding DNA: TGTGCCAGCAAAACAGGGGGCAACACCGGGGAGCTGTTTTTT. This sequence joins TRBV28 and TRBJ2-2; 9 bases map to TRBD1. V dropped 7 bases and J dropped 2; count of bases not matched to a gene: 2. The CDR3 is 14 amino acids. Germline V gives CDR1 MDHEN, CDR2 SYDVKM.

The chain is built from TRBV2 and TRBJ1-1; 8 positions match TRBD1. The V and J ends lost 5 bases and 3 bases, in that order; junction bases with no gene match: 8. The CDR3 runs to 15 residues. Germline CDR1 reads SNHLY; CDR2 reads FYNNEI. Written as DNA, the CDR3 is TGTGCCAGCAGTTTAGGACAGGGTCGGGACACTGAAGCTTTCTTT. Encoded protein: CASSLGQGRDTEAFF. Supplemented by reference TRBV2 and TRBJ1-1, the full variable domain reads EPEVTQTPSHQVTQMGQEVILRCVPISNHLYFYWYRQILGQKVEFLVSFYNNEISEKSEIFDDQFSVERPDGSNFTLKIRSTKLEDSAMYFCASSLGQGRDTEAFFGQGTRLTVV.

The sample holds one count of this clone. The gene calls are TRBV10-3 and TRBJ1-5; possibly TRBD1 for D (5 bases). This CDR3 has 15 residues. Trimming left V 0 bases short and J 4 bases short, with 10 bases between. The V gene's germline CDR1 is ENHRY and CDR2 SYGVKD. The CDR3 sequence is CAISESMTENQPQHF. The CDR3 DNA sequence: TGTGCCATCAGTGAGTCGATGACAGAGAATCAGCCCCAGCATTTT.

The genes are TRBV6-1 and TRBJ1-5, with unresolved D. The CDR3 sequence is 18 residues long. The V end was cut by 0 bases, the J end by 4 bases, with 19 bases between. Germline V gene sequence: CDR1 MNHNS, CDR2 SASEGT. CDR3 region: CASSEAGLGGTVNQPQHF. The CDR3 DNA reads TGTGCCAGCAGTGAAGCGGGTCTGGGAGGAACCGTGAATCAGCCCCAGCATTTT.

The chain couples TRBV9 to TRBJ1-1; 7 bases fit TRBD1. The CDR3 covers 13 residues. J was trimmed by 6 bases and V by 4 bases; bases with no gene match: 6. Looked up from germline, CDR1 is SGDLS and CDR2 is YYNGEE. The DNA for the CDR3 is TGTGCCAGCAGCCCCGGGACAGCTTCTGAAGCTTTCTTT. Amino acids: CASSPGTASEAFF.

The genes are TRBV6-1 and TRBJ2-7, with D hard to call. Trimming stripped 3 bases from V and 0 bases from J, with 12 bases between. Germline CDR1 reads MNHNS; CDR2 reads SASEGT. The CDR3 length is 15 residues. The CDR3 here is CASSDRMGDSYEQYF. CDR3 sequence (DNA): TGTGCCAGCAGTGATAGAATGGGCGACTCCTACGAGCAGTACTTC.

The genes are TRBV11-2 and TRBJ2-5, with a tentative D call TRBD2 (5 bases). The CDR3 spans 14 residues. The germline V gene encodes CDR1 SGHAT and CDR2 FQNNGV. V was cut by 4 bases and J by 2 bases, with 11 bases left in between. The CDR3 nucleotides read TGTGCCAGCAGCTCACGACGGGGACAAGAGACCCAGTACTTC. It translates to CASSSRRGQETQYF.

This clone has a count of ten or more. V gene TRBV28 combines with J gene TRBJ1-2; TRBD1 matches 10 bases. Germline CDR1 reads MDHEN; CDR2 reads SYDVKM. The J segment lost 6 bases and the V segment lost 3 bases, leaving 16 bases of the junction unmatched. The CDR3 is made up of 18 amino acids. CDR3 nucleotide sequence: TGTGCCAGCAGTTTCGCCTCTACGACAGGGGGCTTTAGGAATGGCTACACCTTC. As protein: CASSFASTTGGFRNGYTF.